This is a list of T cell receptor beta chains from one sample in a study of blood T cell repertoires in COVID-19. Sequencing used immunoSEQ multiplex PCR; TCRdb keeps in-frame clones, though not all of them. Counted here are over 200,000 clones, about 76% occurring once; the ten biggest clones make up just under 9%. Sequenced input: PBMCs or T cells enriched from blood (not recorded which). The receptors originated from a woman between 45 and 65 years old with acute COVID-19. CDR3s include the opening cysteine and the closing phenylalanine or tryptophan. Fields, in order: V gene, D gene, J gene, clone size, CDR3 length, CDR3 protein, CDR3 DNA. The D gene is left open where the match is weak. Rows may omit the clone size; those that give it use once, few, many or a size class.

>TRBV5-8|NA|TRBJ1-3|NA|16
CASNLPRTGFGNTIYF
TGTGCCAGCAACCTCCCCAGAACAGGGTTTGGAAACACCATATATTTT
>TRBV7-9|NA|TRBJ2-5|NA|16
CASSWTVEGLGETQYF
TGTGCCAGCAGCTGGACAGTGGAAGGTTTAGGAGAGACCCAGTACTTC
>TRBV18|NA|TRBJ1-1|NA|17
CASSPSPAGRIPTEAFF
TGTGCCAGCTCACCGAGTCCGGCGGGCAGGATTCCCACTGAAGCTTTCTTT
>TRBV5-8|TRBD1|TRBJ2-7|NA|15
CASSGGTGLTYEQYF
TGTGCCAGCAGCGGCGGGACAGGGTTAACCTACGAGCAGTACTTC
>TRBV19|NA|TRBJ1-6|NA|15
CASSIDLANNSPLHF
TGTGCCAGTAGTATAGATCTTGCGAATAATTCACCCCTCCACTTT
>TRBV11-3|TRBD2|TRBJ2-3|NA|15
CASSFNALAVDTQYF
TGTGCCAGCAGCTTTAACGCACTAGCGGTAGATACGCAGTATTTT
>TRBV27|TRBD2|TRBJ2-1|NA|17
CASSGGTSGRVHNEQFF
TGTGCCAGCAGTGGTGGGACTAGCGGGAGGGTTCACAATGAGCAGTTCTTC
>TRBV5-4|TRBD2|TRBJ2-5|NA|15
CASSPTSGGQETQYF
TGTGCCAGCAGTCCTACTAGCGGGGGACAAGAGACCCAGTACTTC
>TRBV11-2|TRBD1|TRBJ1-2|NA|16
CASSSPGRTGFNGYTF
TGTGCCAGCAGCTCCCCTGGGAGGACAGGATTTAATGGCTACACCTTC
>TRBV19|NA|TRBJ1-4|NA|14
CASRPLGYREKLFF
TGTGCCAGTAGACCACTTGGGTACAGGGAAAAACTGTTTTTT
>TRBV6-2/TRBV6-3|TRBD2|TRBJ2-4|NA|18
CASSSNRLAGGGQNIQYF
TGTGCCAGCAGTTCAAACAGACTAGCGGGAGGTGGGCAAAACATTCAGTACTTC
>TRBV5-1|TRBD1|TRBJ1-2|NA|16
CASSLGQGAISYGYTF
TGCGCCAGCAGCCTAGGACAGGGGGCGATCTCCTATGGCTACACCTTC
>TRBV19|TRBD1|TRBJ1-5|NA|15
CASTPTGDSNQPQHF
TGTGCCAGTACCCCAACAGGGGATAGCAATCAGCCCCAGCATTTT
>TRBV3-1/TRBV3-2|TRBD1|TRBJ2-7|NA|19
CASSQPPGQGFSRLYEQYF
TGTGCCAGCAGTCAACCACCGGGACAGGGGTTTTCGAGGCTCTACGAGCAGTACTTC
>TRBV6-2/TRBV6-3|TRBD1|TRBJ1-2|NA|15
CASSCHGTGCIGYTF
TGTGCCAGCAGTTGTCACGGGACAGGATGTATCGGCTACACCTTC
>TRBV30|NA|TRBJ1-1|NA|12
CAWSGANTEAFF
TGTGCCTGGAGTGGAGCGAACACTGAAGCTTTCTTT
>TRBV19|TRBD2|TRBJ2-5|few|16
CASSSNGAGDQETQYF
TGTGCCAGTAGTAGCAATGGAGCGGGGGACCAAGAGACCCAGTACTTC
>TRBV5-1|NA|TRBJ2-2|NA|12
CASSRGGRELFF
TGCGCCAGCAGCCGCGGAGGTCGCGAGCTGTTTTTT
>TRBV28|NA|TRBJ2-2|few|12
CASGSYTGELFF
TGTGCCAGCGGGAGTTACACCGGGGAGCTGTTTTTT
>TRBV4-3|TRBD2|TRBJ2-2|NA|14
CASTIGRVTGELFF
TGCGCCAGCACCATCGGGAGGGTCACCGGGGAGCTGTTTTTT
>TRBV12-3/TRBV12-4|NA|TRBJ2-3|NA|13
CASSLVGADTQYF
TGTGCCAGCAGTTTGGTCGGTGCAGATACGCAGTATTTT
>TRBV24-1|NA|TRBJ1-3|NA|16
CATSGQDSVSGNTIYF
TGTGCCACCAGTGGACAGGATAGCGTCTCTGGAAACACCATATATTTT
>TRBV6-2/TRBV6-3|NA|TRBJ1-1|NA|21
CASSYFSTSGGPPGTQREAFF
TGTGCCAGCAGTTACTTTTCCACTTCCGGGGGTCCACCAGGGACCCAGAGAGAAGCTTTCTTT
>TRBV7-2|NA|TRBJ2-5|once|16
CASSLGLIGGGETQYF
TGTGCCAGCAGCTTAGGGCTCATAGGGGGTGGAGAGACCCAGTACTTC
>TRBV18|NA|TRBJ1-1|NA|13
CASSPRLETEAFF
TGTGCCAGCTCACCGAGGTTGGAGACTGAAGCTTTCTTT
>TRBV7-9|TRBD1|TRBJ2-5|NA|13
CASRSDRGKTQYF
TGTGCCAGCAGATCCGACAGGGGGAAAACCCAGTACTTC
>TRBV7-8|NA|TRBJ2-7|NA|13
CASSFKGTYEQYF
TGTGCCAGCAGCTTCAAGGGGACTTACGAGCAGTACTTC
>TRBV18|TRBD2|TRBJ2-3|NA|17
CASSPPQLAGITDTQYF
TGTGCCAGCTCACCACCCCAGCTAGCGGGCATAACAGATACGCAGTATTTT
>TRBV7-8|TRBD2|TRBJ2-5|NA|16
CASSLGAGGLQETQYF
TGTGCCAGCAGCTTAGGAGCGGGGGGCCTTCAAGAGACCCAGTACTTC
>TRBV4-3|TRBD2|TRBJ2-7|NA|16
CASSQDAAGGSYEQYF
TGCGCCAGCAGCCAAGATGCCGCGGGAGGGTCCTACGAGCAGTACTTC
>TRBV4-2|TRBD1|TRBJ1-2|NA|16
CASSQGGTGGSYGYTF
TGTGCCAGCAGCCAAGGGGGGACAGGGGGCAGCTATGGCTACACCTTC
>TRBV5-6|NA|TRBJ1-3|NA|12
CASNQAGNTIYF
TGTGCCAGCAACCAGGCTGGAAACACCATATATTTT
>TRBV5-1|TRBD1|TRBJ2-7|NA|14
CASSHGQGVYEQYF
TGCGCCAGCAGCCACGGACAGGGTGTCTACGAGCAGTACTTC
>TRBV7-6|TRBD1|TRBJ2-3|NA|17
CASSLSGGTGYTDTQYF
TGTGCCAGCAGCTTAAGTGGCGGGACAGGGTACACAGATACGCAGTATTTT
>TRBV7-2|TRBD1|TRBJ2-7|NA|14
CASSAYRGVYEQYF
TGTGCCAGCAGCGCCTACAGGGGAGTCTACGAGCAGTACTTC
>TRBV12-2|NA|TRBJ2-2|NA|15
CASRLANWSTGELFF
TGTGCAAGTCGCTTAGCCAACTGGAGCACCGGGGAGCTGTTTTTT
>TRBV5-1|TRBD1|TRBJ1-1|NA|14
CASSFGQGNTEAFF
TGCGCCAGCAGCTTCGGACAGGGGAACACTGAAGCTTTCTTT
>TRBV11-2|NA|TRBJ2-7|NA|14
CASSLAGFSAEQYF
TGTGCCAGCAGCTTAGCAGGGTTTAGTGCCGAGCAGTACTTC
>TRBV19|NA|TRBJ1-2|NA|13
CASSKQGGLGYTF
TGTGCCAGTAGTAAACAGGGAGGGCTCGGCTACACCTTC
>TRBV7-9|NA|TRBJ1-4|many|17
CASSPLESAGVGEKLFF
TGTGCCAGCAGCCCTCTTGAGTCGGCGGGCGTAGGTGAAAAACTGTTTTTT
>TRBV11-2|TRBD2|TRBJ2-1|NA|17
CASSNGLSGGPSNEQFF
TGTGCCAGCAGCAACGGTCTAAGCGGGGGGCCGAGCAATGAGCAGTTCTTC
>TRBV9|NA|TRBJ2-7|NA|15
CASSLTGQSTYEQYF
TGTGCCAGCAGCTTAACGGGACAATCTACCTACGAGCAGTACTTC
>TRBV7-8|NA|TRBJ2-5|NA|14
CASRGKQGLETQYF
TGTGCCAGCAGGGGTAAACAGGGTTTAGAGACCCAGTACTTC
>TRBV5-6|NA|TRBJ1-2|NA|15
CASFMYNRGNYGYTF
TGTGCCAGCTTTATGTACAATAGGGGGAACTATGGCTACACCTTC
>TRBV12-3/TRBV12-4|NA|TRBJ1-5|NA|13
CASSPSRGQPQHF
TGTGCCAGCAGTCCATCGCGAGGGCAGCCCCAGCATTTT
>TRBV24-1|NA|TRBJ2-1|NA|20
CATSETIGRSGGVSYNEQFF
TGTGCCACCAGTGAAACAATAGGGAGATCGGGCGGTGTCTCCTACAATGAGCAGTTCTTC